This is a list of T cell receptor beta chains from one sample in a study of shared clonotypes between healthy human individuals. TCRdb keeps only in-frame clones here, not all; method: immunoSEQ multiplex PCR. The sample shows around 1.9 million clones, around 93% of them seen only once. The specimen was naive CD8+ T cells from PBMCs. The origin of the receptors is a man aged 18 to 35 in good health. Some clones in this sample may be carry-over from other donors' samples. Both conserved end residues are part of each CDR3.

j_gene	len	v_gene	CDR3aa
TRBJ1-2	14	TRBV28	CASSRTGGRDGYTF
.	14	TRBV28	CASSLTGSSYEQYF
TRBJ2-7	16	TRBV11-2	CASSPSTQAAWDEQYF
TRBJ2-5	14	TRBV4-2	CASSPGVNQETQYF
TRBJ1-5	13	TRBV19	CASNRGLGQPQHF
TRBJ2-7	14	TRBV6-5	CASSARGKSYEQYF
TRBJ1-5	14	TRBV27	CASNPSWGAQPQHF
TRBJ2-1	16	TRBV19	CASSIDGTGFFNEQFF
TRBJ1-2	15	TRBV6-6	CASSPDRGTNYGYTF
TRBJ2-5	12	TRBV6-5	CASDKGGATQYF
TRBJ1-2	10	TRBV19	CASKDYGYTF
TRBJ1-1	14	TRBV2	CASSEGTGYTEAFF
TRBJ1-3	14	TRBV28	CASSPAEYGNTIYF
TRBJ2-5	11	TRBV28	CASKGGETQYF
TRBJ2-7	14	TRBV6-6	CASSQRESNYEQYF
TRBJ1-1	15	TRBV6-6	CASSYREGWNTEAFF
TRBJ2-2	13	TRBV9	CASSVARTGELFF
TRBJ2-1	14	TRBV7-3	CASSASGSRNEQFF
TRBJ1-2	14	TRBV19	CASSRWTANYGYTF
TRBJ1-5	15	TRBV9	CASSPWDSSNQPQHF
TRBJ2-7	12	TRBV6-6	CASMTGGYEQYF
TRBJ2-1	15	TRBV10-3	CAISAQRGGIDEQFF
TRBJ1-5	16	TRBV6-6	CASSYPRDRYNQPQHF
TRBJ2-2	15	TRBV18	CASSPGRDGTGELFF
TRBJ1-1	14	TRBV15	CATSRGGWNTEAFF
TRBJ2-6	16	TRBV6-1	CASRESPHTGANVLTF
TRBJ2-7	15	TRBV27	CASSGEGESTYEQYF
TRBJ2-7	16	TRBV27	CASSPGTSEPPYEQYF
TRBJ1-1	15	TRBV19	CASSIVVRMNTEAFF